The T cell receptor beta chain described here comes from a study of OX40 agonist ivuxolimab in advanced cancers. On the study more broadly: One patient with hepatocellular carcinoma and two with cutaneous melanoma, three in all, had partial responses.

Clones were read by immunoSEQ multiplex PCR, and TCRdb kept only the in-frame ones, dropping some. Of about 58,000 clones listed, over 65% are singletons. In regard to this clone: Its antigen is still unknown.

General study points: Clonal expansion by week 6 occurred in CD4+ and CD8+ blood T cells (at 0.1 to 3.0 mg/kg). On average, CD8+ T cells had more expanded clones than CD4+.

Deletions cut 1 base from V and 3 bases from J, with 6 bases between. The CDR3 contains 13 residues. Per the germline V gene, CDR1 is SEHNR and CDR2 is FQNEAQ (reference sequence). This sample comprised CD4+ or CD8+ T cells sorted from blood, obtained in a trial of the OX40 agonist ivuxolimab. The V call is TRBV7-9, the J call TRBJ2-5; possibly TRBD1 or TRBD2 for D (5 bases each). This receptor was obtained from an adult with an advanced solid tumor such as melanoma, head and neck, liver or kidney cancer. CDR3 sequence reads: CASSLGGEETQYF. CDR3 nucleotides: TGTGCCAGCAGCTTAGGAGGGGAAGAGACCCAGTACTTC.